These 22 T cell receptor beta chains came from one sample sequenced in a study of blood T cell repertoires in COVID-19. Generated by immunoSEQ multiplex PCR, the TCRdb table keeps only in-frame clones and is missing some. The top ten clones hold approximately 10% of a sample with tens of thousands of clones, 65% to 80% of them seen once. The sequenced sample was peripheral blood. The receptors originated from an older man with acute or convalescent COVID-19.

This clone occurred a few times. The rearrangement uses TRBV5-6 and TRBJ2-3; no firm D call. The CDR3 is 12 amino acids. The germline gives CDR1 SGHDT, CDR2 YYEEEE. V was clipped by 6 bases and J by 3 bases, with 8 bases between them. The CDR3 loop is CASKGATDTQYF. CDR3 nucleotides: TGTGCCAGCAAAGGAGCAACAGATACGCAGTATTTT.

The CDR3 protein is CASSSTGRGPFNTEAFF. The DNA for the CDR3 is TGTGCCAGCAGCTCTACAGGGAGGGGCCCCTTTAACACTGAAGCTTTCTTT. The chain links TRBV5-4 to TRBJ1-1; D perhaps matches TRBD1 (6 bases). The CDR3 has 17 amino acids. V was trimmed by 3 bases and J by 2 bases, leaving 20 bases between them. Germline loops: CDR1 SGHNT, CDR2 YYREEE (reference sequence).

The chain employs TRBV27 and TRBJ2-3, with 10 bases fitting TRBD2. Germline trimming cut 4 bases from V and 4 bases from J; bases unmatched to any gene: 2. The CDR3 is 14 residues long. CDR1 MNHEY and CDR2 SMNVEV come from the germline V gene (reference sequence). The CDR3 DNA sequence: TGTGCCAGCAGTTCGAGCGGGGGGGCAGATACGCAGTATTTT. This gives the protein CASSSSGGADTQYF.

This chain joins TRBV6-2 or TRBV6-3 and TRBJ1-3; TRBD1 matches at 7 bases. The CDR3 consists of 15 residues. V shed 5 bases and J 2 bases; nucleotides not matched to a gene: 6. Germline V CDR1 and CDR2: MNHEY, SVGEGT. The CDR3 region is CASSPRDRAGNTIYF. The CDR3 DNA is TGTGCCAGCAGTCCCCGTGACAGGGCTGGAAACACCATATATTTT.

This clone appeared a few times. V gene TRBV20-1 combines with J gene TRBJ2-2; 8 positions match TRBD2. Germline CDR1 and CDR2: DFQATT and SNEGSKA (reference sequence). CDR3 length: 16 amino acids. V was clipped by 3 bases and J by 3 bases; unmatched bases: 9. The CDR3 sequence: CSASPREGGHTGELFF. The CDR3 DNA reads TGCAGTGCTAGTCCCCGGGAGGGGGGGCACACCGGGGAGCTGTTTTTT.

The gene calls are TRBV11-1 and TRBJ2-7; D might be TRBD2 (6 bases). The CDR3 is 13 residues long. Germline V gene lookup returns CDR1 SGHAT and CDR2 FQDESV (reference sequence). Trimming left V 5 bases short and J 7 bases short, with 15 bases between. In nucleotides, the CDR3 is TGTGCCAGCAGCCCTGAGACCCGGGGGGAGCAGTACTTC. Its translation: CASSPETRGEQYF.

This chain links TRBV6-1 with TRBJ1-2; 8 nucleotides line up with TRBD1. The CDR3 is 16 amino acids. V shed 3 bases and J 5 bases; nucleotides not matched to a gene: 11. Per germline, CDR1 MNHNS and CDR2 SASEGT. CDR3 DNA: TGTGCCAGCAGTGATCGGGGACAGGACTTATTATATGGCTACACCTTC. Its protein is CASSDRGQDLLYGYTF.

The V and J genes are TRBV28 and TRBJ1-1; 10 bases match TRBD1. The CDR3 totals 17 residues. CDR1 and CDR2 (germline): MDHEN, SYDVKM. The junction had 8 bases not matched to a gene; V was cut back by 4 bases and J by 0 bases. The chain's CDR3 is CASSSLDRGPMNTEAFF. CDR3 DNA sequence: TGTGCCAGCAGTTCCCTCGACAGGGGGCCTATGAACACTGAAGCTTTCTTT.

V is TRBV29-1 and J is TRBJ1-2; weak D call: TRBD1 (6 bases). The CDR3 is 12 residues long. The ends were cut back, 2 bases at V and 2 bases at J, with 6 bases in the middle. Per germline, CDR1 SQVTM and CDR2 ANQGSEA. The CDR3 loop reads CSVERGNYGYTF. CDR3 nucleotide sequence: TGCAGCGTTGAAAGGGGGAACTATGGCTACACCTTC.

This clone has only one observation. CDR3 residues: CASSQELQRGYGYTF. The CDR3 region has the DNA TGCGCCAGCAGCCAAGAATTACAACGGGGCTATGGCTACACCTTC. The chain has TRBV4-1 and TRBJ1-2, with D uncertain. Looked up from germline, CDR1 is MGHRA and CDR2 is YSYEKL. There are 15 residues in the CDR3. V shed 0 bases and J shed 4 bases, with 12 bases lying between them.

V is TRBV29-1 and J is TRBJ1-1, with D possibly TRBD1 on 6 matching bases. The CDR3 runs to 14 residues. CDR1 is SQVTM and CDR2 is ANQGSEA in the germline V gene. Trimming pared 4 bases from V and 0 bases from J, leaving 12 bases between. The CDR3 DNA sequence: TGCAGCGTTGCGTCAGGGGTCATGAACACTGAAGCTTTCTTT. Translation gives CSVASGVMNTEAFF.

The rearrangement joins TRBV7-9 to TRBJ2-2, with D possibly being TRBD1 (5 bases). V was clipped by 5 bases and J by 6 bases, with 10 bases between them. The CDR3 runs 13 residues. Germline V gene lookup returns CDR1 SEHNR and CDR2 FQNEAQ (reference sequence). The CDR3 DNA follows: TGTGCCAGCAGCCCCAAGGGGTCCGGGGAGCTGTTTTTT. Translation gives CASSPKGSGELFF.

This chain links TRBV7-2 with TRBJ2-5, with D possibly TRBD2 on 5 matching bases. The CDR3 is made up of 12 amino acids. Germline lookup yields CDR1 SGHTA and CDR2 FQGNSA. V was clipped by 5 bases and J by 5 bases, with 9 bases between them. The CDR3 DNA sequence: TGTGCCAGCAGCCCGACTACCGAGACCCAGTACTTC. Translation gives CASSPTTETQYF.

The gene calls are TRBV12-3 or TRBV12-4 and TRBJ2-7, with unresolved D. V was pared by 3 bases and J by 0 bases, with 6 bases between. This CDR3 has 13 amino acids. CDR3 sequence: CASSLSSSYEQYV. In DNA form, the CDR3 reads TGTGCCAGCAGTTTGTCGAGCTCCTACGAGCAGTACGTC.

The chain links TRBV28 to TRBJ1-6, with D possibly TRBD1 on 6 matching bases. Germline CDR1 reads MDHEN; CDR2 reads SYDVKM. The CDR3 runs to 15 residues. The germline V and J ends were trimmed by 6 bases and 3 bases, with 12 bases remaining between them. As DNA, the CDR3 is TGTGCCAGCAGCTCAGGGGAGCTCTATAATTCACCCCTCCACTTT. As protein: CASSSGELYNSPLHF.

The chain recombines TRBV7-6 with TRBJ1-5, with a weak D call TRBD1 (6 bases). CDR3 size: 15 residues. The germline V and J ends were trimmed by 5 bases and 0 bases, with 11 bases remaining between them. Per the germline V gene, CDR1 is SGHVS and CDR2 is FNYEAQ. CDR3 region: CASSLLTGSNQPQHF. CDR3 bases: TGTGCCAGCAGCCTGTTGACAGGTAGCAATCAGCCCCAGCATTTT. The full variable domain, in which reference TRBV7-6 and TRBJ1-5 provide the parts outside the CDR3, is GAGVSQSPRYKVTKRGQDVALRCDPISGHVSLYWYRQALGQGPEFLTYFNYEAQQDKSGLPNDRFSAERPEGSISTLTIQRTEQRDSAMYRCASSLLTGSNQPQHFGDGTRLSIL.

V usage is TRBV6-4 and J usage is TRBJ2-2; 12 bases are shared with TRBD2. The V gene's germline CDR1 is MRHNA and CDR2 SNTAGT. The J segment lost 4 bases and the V segment lost 6 bases, leaving 3 bases of the junction unmatched. This CDR3 region has 15 residues. CDR3 sequence: CASSLAGGTTGELFF. In DNA form, the CDR3 reads TGTGCCAGCAGCCTAGCGGGGGGGACCACCGGGGAGCTGTTTTTT.

The chain links TRBV7-2 to TRBJ1-2; 9 nucleotides match TRBD1. V lost 6 bases to trimming and J lost 6 bases; unmatched junction nucleotides: 5. The germline V gene encodes CDR1 SGHTA and CDR2 FQGNSA. This CDR3 is 13 amino acids long. In nucleotides, the CDR3 is TGTGCCAGCAGGCCCGGGACAGGGAATGGCTACACCTTC. It codes for CASRPGTGNGYTF.

This clone was seen a handful of times. This rearrangement joins TRBV6-5 to TRBJ1-3; D might be TRBD1 (6 bases). Germline CDR1 reads MNHEY; CDR2 reads SVGAGI. This CDR3 contains 15 residues. The V end lost 7 bases, the J end lost 0 bases, and 13 bases lay between the germline ends. The CDR3 DNA reads TGTGCCAGCAAACTAGGGGGATTCTCTGGAAACACCATATATTTT. Translating gives CASKLGGFSGNTIYF.

This chain connects TRBV28 to TRBJ2-1; D might be TRBD2 (6 bases). Per the germline V gene, CDR1 is MDHEN and CDR2 is SYDVKM. V dropped 11 bases and J dropped 0 bases, with 11 bases sitting between them. This CDR3 spans 13 amino acids. CDR3 DNA sequence: TGTGCCTCATACGGGGGCTCCTACAATGAGCAGTTCTTC. Translation: CASYGGSYNEQFF.

This CDR3 reads CASSYGHPSADTQYF. The DNA for the CDR3 is TGTGCCAGCAGCTACGGACACCCTAGCGCAGATACGCAGTATTTT. The chain joins TRBV7-2 to TRBJ2-3; D perhaps matches TRBD2 (6 bases). Trimming left V 4 bases short and J 4 bases short, with 15 bases between. Germline loops: CDR1 SGHTA, CDR2 FQGNSA. The CDR3 sequence is 15 residues long.

Here the CDR3 DNA reads TGCGCCAGCAGTGAGTCGACAGATAACACTGAAGCTTTCTTT. This codes for CASSESTDNTEAFF. This rearrangement joins TRBV10-1 to TRBJ1-1; possible D gene TRBD1, 5 bases. With 0 bases removed from V and 2 bases from J, the gap between germline ends came to 7 bases. Germline V lookup: CDR1 WNHNN, CDR2 SYGVQD (reference sequence). The CDR3 is 14 residues long.